These T cell receptor beta chains were read from a single sample in a study of patients and donors after allogeneic stem cell transplantation. TCRdb reprocessed the RT-PCR reads with MiXCR, giving one entry per CDR3 protein. The sample lists about 960,000 distinct CDR3 sequences, more than 15% seen once, with 5% to 6.5% in the top ten. The sequenced sample was blood, either unsorted or a sorted T cell fraction (not recorded which). These TCRs come from a human donor who was either an allogeneic HSCT recipient or a stem cell or donor lymphocyte infusion donor (not recorded which). It is not recorded whose cells these are; they may come from a transplant donor. The conserved cysteine and the conserved F or W are not part of the CDR3 here. The order of the fields is J gene, V gene, D gene, CDR3 protein. A D gene is named only where the DNA matches it firmly.

>TRBJ2-1|TRBV5-1|.
ASSFGLTGILSNEQF
>TRBJ2-7|TRBV20-1|.
SVLSGYEQY
>TRBJ2-2|TRBV7-3|.
ASSLWSGLNTGELF
>TRBJ1-1|TRBV11-1|TRBD1
ASSLFALGTGLGTEAF
>TRBJ2-3|TRBV7-8|.
ASSLEGELTDTQY
>TRBJ2-7|TRBV4-3|.
ASSHSRGATFYEQY
>TRBJ2-5|TRBV25-1|.
ASSEPGSFQETQY
>TRBJ1-6|TRBV12-3/TRBV12-4|.
ASSLMGLPLH
>TRBJ1-1|TRBV15|.
ATSRDPGNTEAF
>TRBJ2-7|TRBV27|TRBD1
ASSLVVQGASYEQY
>TRBJ1-2|TRBV7-3|.
ASSSHDGKYGYT
>TRBJ1-1|TRBV5-1|.
ASSSYGDLNTEAF
>TRBJ2-5|TRBV11-2|.
ASSPIRRDGRETQY